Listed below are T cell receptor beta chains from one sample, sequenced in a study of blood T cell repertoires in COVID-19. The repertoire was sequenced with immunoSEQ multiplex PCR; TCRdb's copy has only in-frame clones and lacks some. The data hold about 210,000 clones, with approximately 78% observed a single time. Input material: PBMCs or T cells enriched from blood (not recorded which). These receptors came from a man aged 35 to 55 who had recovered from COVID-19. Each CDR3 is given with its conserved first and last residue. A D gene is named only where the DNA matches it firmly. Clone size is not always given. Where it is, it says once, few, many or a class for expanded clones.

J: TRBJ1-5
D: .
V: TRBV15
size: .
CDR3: CATSRGGGGSQPQHF
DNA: TGTGCCACCAGCAGAGGTGGGGGGGGCTCTCAGCCCCAGCATTTT

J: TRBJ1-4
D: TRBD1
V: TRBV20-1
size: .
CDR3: CSASSPQGVEKLFF
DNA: TGCAGTGCTAGTAGTCCCCAGGGGGTTGAAAAACTGTTTTTT

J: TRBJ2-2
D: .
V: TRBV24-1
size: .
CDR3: CATSARDTGELFF
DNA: TGTGCCACCAGTGCCAGGGACACCGGGGAGCTGTTTTTT

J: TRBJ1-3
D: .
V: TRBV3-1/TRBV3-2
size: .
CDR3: CASSSVDTIYF
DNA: TGTGCCAGCAGCAGCGTAGACACCATATATTTT

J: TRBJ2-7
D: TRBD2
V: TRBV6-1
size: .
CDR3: CASSGHRGGLVSYEQYF
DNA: TGTGCCAGCAGTGGCCACCGGGGGGGCCTAGTCTCCTACGAGCAGTACTTC

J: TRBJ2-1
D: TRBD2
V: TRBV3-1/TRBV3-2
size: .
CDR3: CASSRGTSGGGHEQFF
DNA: TGTGCCAGCAGCCGAGGGACTAGCGGGGGGGGTCACGAGCAGTTCTTC

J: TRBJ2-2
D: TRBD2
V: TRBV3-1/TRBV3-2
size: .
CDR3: CASNLYGTSGGATGELFF
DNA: TGTGCCAGCAACCTATACGGGACTAGCGGGGGGGCGACCGGGGAGCTGTTTTTT

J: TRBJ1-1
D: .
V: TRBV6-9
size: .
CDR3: CASDPASDTTEAFF
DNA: TGTGCCAGCGATCCTGCCTCGGACACCACTGAAGCTTTCTTT

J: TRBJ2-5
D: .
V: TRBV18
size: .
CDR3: CASSPGLAQETQYF
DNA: TGTGCCAGCTCACCAGGGCTTGCCCAAGAGACCCAGTACTTC

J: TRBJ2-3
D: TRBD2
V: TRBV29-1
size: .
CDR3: CSVVLAGQPDTQYF
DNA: TGCAGCGTTGTGCTAGCGGGTCAGCCAGATACGCAGTATTTT

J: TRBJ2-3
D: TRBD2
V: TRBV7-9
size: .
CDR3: CASSHSLADYTDTQYF
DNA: TGTGCCAGCAGCCACTCACTAGCGGACTACACAGATACGCAGTATTTT

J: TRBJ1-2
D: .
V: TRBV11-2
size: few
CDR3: CASSLGTENYGYTF
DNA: TGTGCCAGCAGCTTAGGGACAGAGAACTATGGCTACACCTTC

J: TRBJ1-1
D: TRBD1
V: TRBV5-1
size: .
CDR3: CASSIRQGGNTEAFF
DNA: TGCGCCAGCAGCATAAGACAGGGAGGGAACACTGAAGCTTTCTTT